Described below is a single TCR beta chain sequence and its context. Germline CDR1 reads SEHNR; CDR2 reads FQNEAQ (reference sequence). The CDR3 extends over 17 amino acids. Trimming shortened V by 4 bases and J by 6 bases, and 23 bases separated the two germline ends. The data belong to a study of CD8 T cells in Susac syndrome. Random hexamers served to reverse transcribe roughly 0.45 to 1 ug RNA. TCRdb re-called the immunoSEQ multiplex PCR reads with MiXCR, one entry per CDR3 protein. This sample has about 240,000 distinct CDR3 sequences, with 90% to 96% found just once. This sequence was found in a human donor with Susac syndrome. Material: CD4+ T cells from PBMCs. The chain combines TRBV7-9 with TRBJ2-3; no clear D gene. The CDR3 sequence is CASSWSSLVDVMDTQYF. The CDR3 nucleotides are TGTGCCAGCAGCTGGAGTTCTTTGGTAGATGTGATGGATACGCAGTATTTT. Using reference TRBV7-9 and TRBJ2-3 for the parts outside the CDR3, the full variable domain is DTGVSQNPRHKITKRGQNVTFRCDPISEHNRLYWYRQTLGQGPEFLTYFQNEAQLEKSRLLSDRFSAERPKGSFSTLEIQRTEQGDSAMYLCASSWSSLVDVMDTQYFGPGTRLTVL.